Listed here are 18 T cell receptor beta chains from one sample, sequenced in a study of blood T cells in healthy people across ages. A second PCR of roughly 7 to 11 cycles used a sample-barcoded 5' primer and a J-beta primer mix. TCRdb processed the 5' RACE reads anew with MiXCR; each CDR3 protein has one entry. The table lists 870,000 or so distinct CDR3 sequences, 29% of them singletons. Sequencing input: blood. The receptors originated from a woman older than 75 in good health.

There are many counts of this clonotype. This chain connects TRBV5-1 to TRBJ2-3, with D possibly TRBD2 on 6 matching bases. The CDR3 totals 15 residues. Trimming shortened V by 2 bases and J by 2 bases, and 12 bases separated the two germline ends. Germline V gene data show CDR1 as SGHRS and CDR2 as YFSETQ. This CDR3 reads CASSFGGAHTDTQYF. DNA for the CDR3: TGCGCCAGCAGCTTCGGCGGGGCCCACACAGATACGCAGTATTTT.

The sample holds many counts of this clonotype. The rearrangement uses TRBV5-1 and TRBJ2-5; a possible D gene is TRBD1 (6 bases). The germline V gene has CDR1 SGHRS and CDR2 YFSETQ. The V end was cut by 5 bases, the J end by 2 bases, with 13 bases between. The CDR3 consists of 14 residues. The CDR3 DNA follows: TGCGCCAGCAGTGGGACGGGGACACAAGAGACCCAGTACTTC. Its protein product is CASSGTGTQETQYF.

A few counts support this clonotype. A much larger clone lies one base from this, so it may be a read error. This rearrangement joins TRBV20-1 to TRBJ2-7, with TRBD2 matching over 7 bases. Germline values: CDR1 DFQATT, CDR2 SNEGSKA (reference sequence). V lost 4 bases and J lost 10; bases outside the gene matches: 16. CDR3 length: 14 amino acids. The CDR3 region is CSAIDGSRGGAQYF. Written as DNA, the CDR3 is TGCAGTGCTATAGACGGATCAAGGGGAGGGGCCCAGTACTTC.

Comment on this clonotype: A much larger clone differs from this one at a single base, so this may be a read error. This chain connects TRBV4-1 to TRBJ2-7; TRBD1 or TRBD2 may be the D gene (5 bases each). The V gene's germline CDR1 is MGHRA and CDR2 YSYEKL. Trimming cost V 8 bases and J 2 bases, with 13 bases left between them. CDR3 size: 13 residues. The DNA of the CDR3 is TGCGCCAGCCCTCAGGGACCAGCCTACGAGCAGTACTTC. Translation: CASPQGPAYEQYF.

The chain employs TRBV7-3 and TRBJ2-3; 9 bases fit TRBD2. Per the germline V gene, CDR1 is SGHTA and CDR2 is FQGTGA. V shed 3 bases and J 1 base; nucleotides not matched to a gene: 5. The CDR3 is made up of 16 amino acids. The CDR3, as DNA: TGTGCCAGCAGCTTGCAAGCGGGGGGTCGCACAGATACGCAGTATTTT. This translates into CASSLQAGGRTDTQYF.

This clonotype has only a few counts. Germline is not matched at one junction end, which may reflect a read error. The chain is built from TRBV7-8 and TRBJ2-1; 8 bases fit TRBD2. The CDR3 extends over 17 amino acids. CDR1 and CDR2 from the germline V gene are SGHVS and FQNEAQ. The CDR3 coding sequence is TGTGCCAACAGCTCCTCTAAGACTAGCGCCGACTACAATGAGCAGTTCTTC. It codes for CANSSSKTSADYNEQFF.

This rearrangement joins TRBV18 to TRBJ1-2, with 9 positions matching TRBD1. This CDR3 comprises 17 residues. Germline CDR1 is KGHSH and CDR2 is LQKENI. V trimming: 7 bases; J trimming: 7 bases; junction bases outside the gene matches: 19. This CDR3 is CASLDRDREHLAGGYTF. The CDR3 region has the DNA TGTGCCAGCTTAGACCGGGACAGGGAGCATCTGGCCGGTGGCTACACCTTC.

The table lists this clonotype with many counts. The rearrangement uses TRBV5-1 and TRBJ2-5; TRBD1 aligns across 9 bases. V shed 2 bases and J 4 bases; nucleotides not matched to a gene: 6. The CDR3 extends over 15 amino acids. Germline lookup yields CDR1 SGHRS and CDR2 YFSETQ. The CDR3 reads CASSFGQGTSETQYF. CDR3 nucleotide sequence: TGCGCCAGCAGCTTTGGACAGGGGACATCAGAGACCCAGTACTTC.

There are a few counts of this clonotype. A read error may explain this, as a much larger clone is one base away. The rearrangement uses TRBV7-2 and TRBJ2-1, with D perhaps TRBD1 (6 bases). Germline V gene data show CDR1 as SGHTA and CDR2 as FQGNSA. This CDR3 is 15 amino acids long. The CDR3 region has the DNA TGTGCCAGCAGCGCGAACAGGGCGGTCTACAATGGGCAGTTCTTC. It yields the protein CASSANRAVYNGQFF.

This clonotype has a count of ten or more. The chain links TRBV12-3 or TRBV12-4 to TRBJ2-5; TRBD1 or TRBD2 may be the D gene (6 bases each). Trimming stripped 3 bases from V and 4 bases from J, with 12 bases between. The CDR3 has 14 residues. DNA for the CDR3: TGTGCCAGCAGTTTTCAAGGGGGGTTAGAGACCCAGTACTTC. Encoded protein: CASSFQGGLETQYF.

The chain recombines TRBV19 with TRBJ1-2; D call uncertain. Trimming stripped 8 bases from V and 7 bases from J, with 23 bases between. This CDR3 has 15 residues. Germline V CDR1 and CDR2: LNHDA, SQIVND (reference sequence). The CDR3 region has the DNA TGTGCCAGTGTACGGACGGTTTCGGGCGTCGGTGGCTACACCTTC. It is translated as CASVRTVSGVGGYTF.

The genes are TRBV6-2 or TRBV6-3 and TRBJ1-1, with 8 bases matching TRBD1. The CDR3 has 17 amino acids. In germline, CDR1 is MNHEY, CDR2 SVGEGT. V dropped 6 bases and J dropped 5; count of bases not matched to a gene: 17. The CDR3 DNA sequence: TGTGCCAGCAGCCCCCTCCCCAGGACAGGGTCGGGGACTGAAGCTTTCTTT. Its translation is CASSPLPRTGSGTEAFF.

The chain uses TRBV28 and TRBJ1-5, with 7 bases fitting TRBD1. Trimming at V came to 3 bases and at J to 6 bases, leaving 17 bases not matched to a gene. Germline V gives CDR1 MDHEN, CDR2 SYDVKM. CDR3 length equals 18 residues. Here the CDR3 reads CASSFRPTGQARSQPQHF. CDR3 DNA: TGTGCCAGCAGTTTTCGACCTACTGGACAGGCAAGAAGTCAGCCCCAGCATTTT. Based on the CDR3 plus reference TRBV28 and TRBJ1-5, the full variable domain is DVKVTQSSRYLVKRTGEKVFLECVQDMDHENMFWYRQDPGLGLRLIYFSYDVKMKEKGDIPEGYSVSREKKERFSLILESASTNQTSMYLCASSFRPTGQARSQPQHFGDGTRLSIL.

This clonotype was counted at least ten times. This sequence joins TRBV2 and TRBJ2-5; D unclear. The CDR3 is 12 residues long. Trimming cost V 1 base and J 2 bases, with 2 bases left between them. The germline V gene has CDR1 SNHLY and CDR2 FYNNEI. For the CDR3, the DNA is TGTGCCAGCAGTGAAGGTCAAGAGACCCAGTACTTC. As protein: CASSEGQETQYF.

This clonotype was counted ten times or more. The V call is TRBV6-6, the J call TRBJ1-6; perhaps TRBD1 as D (5 bases). From germline, CDR1 is MNHNY and CDR2 SVGAGI (reference sequence). The CDR3 spans 15 residues. Trimming stripped 6 bases from V and 0 bases from J, with 9 bases between. The CDR3 protein is CASRGGSSYNSPLHF. DNA for the CDR3: TGTGCCAGCAGGGGGGGGAGCTCCTATAATTCACCCCTCCACTTT.

This chain links TRBV29-1 with TRBJ2-3; TRBD2 matches 9 bases. CDR3 length equals 15 residues. CDR1 SQVTM and CDR2 ANQGSEA come from the germline V gene. J lost 2 bases, V lost 4 bases, and 7 bases had no gene match. The CDR3 reads CSVAVGTSPTDTQYF. DNA for the CDR3: TGCAGCGTTGCGGTTGGGACTAGCCCCACAGATACGCAGTATTTT.

The genes are TRBV27 and TRBJ1-2, with TRBD1 matching 9 bases. The CDR3 runs to 19 residues. The germline V gene encodes CDR1 MNHEY and CDR2 SMNVEV (reference sequence). V was pared by 4 bases and J by 4 bases, with 19 bases of the junction left unmatched. CDR3 residues: CASSSLLGTGRFVGYGYTF. CDR3 sequence (DNA): TGTGCCAGCAGTTCCCTTCTTGGGACAGGGAGATTTGTCGGCTATGGCTACACCTTC.

This clonotype has more than one count but fewer than ten. The gene calls are TRBV6-2 or TRBV6-3 and TRBJ2-3; D is possibly TRBD1 or TRBD2 (5 bases each). CDR1 is MNHEY, CDR2 SVGEGT, per germline. The CDR3 length is 19 residues. V was trimmed by 8 bases and J by 3 bases, leaving 30 bases between them. Here the CDR3 DNA reads TGTGCCAGCGCAACTAGACCCCAAACGACAGTATATAGGACAGATACGCAGTATTTT. It encodes CASATRPQTTVYRTDTQYF.